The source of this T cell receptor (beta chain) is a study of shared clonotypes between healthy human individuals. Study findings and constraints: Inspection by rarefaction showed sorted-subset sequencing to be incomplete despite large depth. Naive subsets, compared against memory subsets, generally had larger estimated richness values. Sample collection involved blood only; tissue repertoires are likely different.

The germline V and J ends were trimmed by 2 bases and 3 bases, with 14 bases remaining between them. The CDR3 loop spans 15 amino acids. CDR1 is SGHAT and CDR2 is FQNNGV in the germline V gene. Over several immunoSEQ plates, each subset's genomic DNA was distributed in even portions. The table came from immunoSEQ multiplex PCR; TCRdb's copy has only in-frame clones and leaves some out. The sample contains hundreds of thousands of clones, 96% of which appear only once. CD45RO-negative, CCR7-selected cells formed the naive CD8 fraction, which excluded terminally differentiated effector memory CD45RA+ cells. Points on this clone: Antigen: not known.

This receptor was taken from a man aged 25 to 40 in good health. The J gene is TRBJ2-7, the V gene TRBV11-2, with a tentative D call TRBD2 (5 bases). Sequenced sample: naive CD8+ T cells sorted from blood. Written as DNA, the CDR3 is TGTGCCAGCAGCTTATTCCTAGCCAATATCTACGAGCAGTACTTC. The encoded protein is CASSLFLANIYEQYF.